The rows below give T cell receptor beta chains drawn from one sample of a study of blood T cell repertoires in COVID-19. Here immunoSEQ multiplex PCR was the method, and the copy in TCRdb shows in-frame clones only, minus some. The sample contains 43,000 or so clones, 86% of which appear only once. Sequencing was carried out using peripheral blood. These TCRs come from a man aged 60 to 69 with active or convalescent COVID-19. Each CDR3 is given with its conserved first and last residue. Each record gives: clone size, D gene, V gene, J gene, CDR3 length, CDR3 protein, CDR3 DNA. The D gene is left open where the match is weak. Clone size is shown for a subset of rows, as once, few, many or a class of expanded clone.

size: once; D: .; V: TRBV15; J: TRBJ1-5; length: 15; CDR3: CATSSRRDSNQPQHF; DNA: TGTGCCACCAGCAGCAGACGGGATAGCAATCAGCCCCAGCATTTT
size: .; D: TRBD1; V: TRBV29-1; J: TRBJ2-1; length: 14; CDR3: CSLKLPGTGDEQFF; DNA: TGCAGCCTAAAATTACCCGGGACAGGGGATGAGCAGTTCTTC
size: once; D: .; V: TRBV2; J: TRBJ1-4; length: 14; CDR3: CASSSPPANEKLFF; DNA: TGTGCCAGCAGTAGCCCCCCGGCTAATGAAAAACTGTTTTTT
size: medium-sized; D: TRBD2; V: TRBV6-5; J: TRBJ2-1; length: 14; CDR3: CASANRGGPNEQFF; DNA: TGTGCCAGCGCTAACCGGGGGGGTCCAAATGAGCAGTTCTTC
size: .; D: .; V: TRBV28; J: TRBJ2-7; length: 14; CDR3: CASSFGNRPRGQYF; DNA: TGTGCCAGCAGTTTTGGCAACAGGCCGCGGGGGCAGTACTTC
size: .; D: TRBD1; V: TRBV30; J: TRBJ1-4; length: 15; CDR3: CAWSVWDRGREKLFF; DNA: TGTGCCTGGAGTGTATGGGACAGGGGACGTGAAAAACTGTTTTTT
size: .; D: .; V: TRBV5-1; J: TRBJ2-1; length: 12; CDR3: CASSLANNEQFF; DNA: TGCGCCAGCAGCTTGGCTAACAATGAGCAGTTCTTC
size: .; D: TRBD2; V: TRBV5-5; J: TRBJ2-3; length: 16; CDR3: CASSREAGGLTDTQYF; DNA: TGTGCCAGCAGCCGGGAAGCGGGGGGCCTCACAGATACGCAGTATTTT
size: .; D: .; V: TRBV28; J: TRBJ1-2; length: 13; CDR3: CASHRQAGWGYTF; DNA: TGTGCCAGCCACCGACAGGCCGGGTGGGGCTACACCTTC
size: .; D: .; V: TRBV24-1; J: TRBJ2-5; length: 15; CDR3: CATSSSSSEKETQYF; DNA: TGTGCCACCAGTTCATCGTCTTCGGAGAAAGAGACCCAGTACTTC
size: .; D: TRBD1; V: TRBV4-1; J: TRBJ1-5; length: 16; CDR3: CASSNSWTGYNQPQHF; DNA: TGCGCCAGCAGCAATTCTTGGACAGGATACAATCAGCCCCAGCATTTT
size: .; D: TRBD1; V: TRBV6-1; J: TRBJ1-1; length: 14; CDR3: CASSDGTGNTEAFF; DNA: TGTGCCAGCAGTGATGGGACAGGGAACACTGAAGCTTTCTTT
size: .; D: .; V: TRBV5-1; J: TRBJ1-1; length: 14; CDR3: CASSFRQLNTEAFF; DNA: TGCGCCAGCAGCTTTCGCCAGTTAAACACTGAAGCTTTCTTT
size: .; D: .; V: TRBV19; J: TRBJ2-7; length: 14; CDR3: CASSIPTSSYEQYF; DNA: TGTGCCAGTAGTATACCTACGAGCTCCTACGAGCAGTACTTC
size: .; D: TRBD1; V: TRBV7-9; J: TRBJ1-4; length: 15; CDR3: CASGGPGTGEEKLFF; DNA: TGTGCCAGCGGCGGCCCCGGGACAGGCGAGGAAAAACTGTTTTTT
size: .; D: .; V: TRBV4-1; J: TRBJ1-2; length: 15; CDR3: CASSQSNLLSYGYTF; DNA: TGCGCCAGCAGCCAATCCAACTTACTGTCCTATGGCTACACCTTC
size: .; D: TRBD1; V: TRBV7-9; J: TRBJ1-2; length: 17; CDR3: CASSLVWGQVGRNGYTF; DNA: TGTGCCAGCAGCTTAGTGTGGGGACAGGTTGGAAGAAATGGCTACACCTTC
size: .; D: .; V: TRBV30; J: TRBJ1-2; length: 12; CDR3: CAWSVLSQGLFF; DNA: TGTGCCTGGAGTGTACTATCACAGGGCCTATTCTTC
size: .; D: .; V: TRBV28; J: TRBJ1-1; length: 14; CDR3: CASSLYRVNTEAFF; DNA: TGTGCCAGCAGTCTCTACAGGGTCAACACTGAAGCTTTCTTT
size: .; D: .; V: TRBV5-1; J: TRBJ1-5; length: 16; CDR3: CASSLVGGTGNQPQHF; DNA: TGCGCCAGCAGCTTGGTCGGAGGGACGGGCAATCAGCCCCAGCATTTT
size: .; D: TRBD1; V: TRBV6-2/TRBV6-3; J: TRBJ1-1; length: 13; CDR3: CASSYLWDREAFF; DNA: TGTGCCAGCAGTTACCTGTGGGACAGGGAAGCTTTCTTT
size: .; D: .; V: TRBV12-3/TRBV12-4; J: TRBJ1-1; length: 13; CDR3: CASSLLYNTEAFF; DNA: TGTGCCAGCAGTTTGCTCTACAACACTGAAGCTTTCTTT
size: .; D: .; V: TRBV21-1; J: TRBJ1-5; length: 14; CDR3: CASSKRGLLKPQHF; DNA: TGTGCCAGCAGCAAAAGGGGCCTTCTGAAGCCCCAGCATTTT
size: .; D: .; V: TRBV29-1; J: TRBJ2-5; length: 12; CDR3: CSVEGTEEIQYF; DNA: TGCAGCGTTGAAGGGACAGAAGAGATCCAGTACTTC
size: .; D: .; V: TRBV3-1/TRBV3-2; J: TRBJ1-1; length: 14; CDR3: CASSRGTGNTEAFF; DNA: TGTGCCAGCAGCCGCGGGACGGGGAACACTGAAGCTTTCTTT
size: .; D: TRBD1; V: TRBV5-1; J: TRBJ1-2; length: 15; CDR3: CASSLGGQGGHGYTF; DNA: TGCGCCAGCAGCTTAGGGGGACAGGGAGGACATGGCTACACCTTC
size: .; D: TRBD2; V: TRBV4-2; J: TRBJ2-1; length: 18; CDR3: CASSLGTSGGWVSDEQFF; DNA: TGTGCCAGCAGCCTTGGGACTAGCGGGGGCTGGGTGTCCGATGAGCAGTTCTTC
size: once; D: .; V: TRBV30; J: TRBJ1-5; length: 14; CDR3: CAWSSGGRNQPQHF; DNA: TGTGCCTGGAGTTCGGGGGGGAGAAATCAGCCCCAGCATTTT
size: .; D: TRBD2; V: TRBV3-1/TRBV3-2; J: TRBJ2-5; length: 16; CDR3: CASSLRASGVQETQYF; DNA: TGTGCCAGCAGCCTACGAGCTAGCGGGGTCCAAGAGACCCAGTACTTC
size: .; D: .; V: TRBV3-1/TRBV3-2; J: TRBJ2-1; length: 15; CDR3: CASSQGLDSGNEQFF; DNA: TGTGCCAGCAGCCAAGGCCTTGACTCGGGGAATGAGCAGTTCTTC
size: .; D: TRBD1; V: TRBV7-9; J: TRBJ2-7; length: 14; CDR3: CASSSGTGAKEQYF; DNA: TGTGCCAGCAGCTCCGGGACAGGGGCGAAGGAGCAGTACTTC
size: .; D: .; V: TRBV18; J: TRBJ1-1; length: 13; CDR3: CASSPPSGAEAFF; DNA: TGTGCCAGCTCACCACCGTCGGGGGCTGAAGCTTTCTTT
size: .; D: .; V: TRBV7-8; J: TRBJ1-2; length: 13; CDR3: CASSLRANYGYTF; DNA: TGTGCCAGCAGCTTGAGGGCTAACTATGGCTACACCTTC
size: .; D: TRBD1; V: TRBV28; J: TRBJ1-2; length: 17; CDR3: CASSHLGTGRSGVGYTF; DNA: TGTGCCAGCAGTCACCTCGGGACAGGGAGGAGTGGTGTTGGCTACACCTTC
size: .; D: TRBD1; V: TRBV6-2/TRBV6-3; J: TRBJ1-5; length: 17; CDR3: CASSYSPGQGGNQPQHF; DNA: TGTGCCAGCAGTTACTCACCGGGACAGGGGGGCAATCAGCCCCAGCATTTT
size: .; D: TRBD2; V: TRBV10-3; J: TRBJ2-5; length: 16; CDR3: CAISESGGGAKETQYF; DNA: TGTGCCATCAGTGAGTCTGGCGGGGGGGCAAAAGAGACCCAGTACTTC
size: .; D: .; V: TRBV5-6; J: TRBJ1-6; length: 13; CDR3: CASSLGQPSPLHF; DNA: TGTGCCAGCAGCCTAGGACAGCCCTCACCCCTCCACTTT
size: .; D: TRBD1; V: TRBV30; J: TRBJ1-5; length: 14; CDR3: CAWEPGQRNQPQHF; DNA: TGTGCCTGGGAACCGGGACAGAGAAATCAGCCCCAGCATTTT
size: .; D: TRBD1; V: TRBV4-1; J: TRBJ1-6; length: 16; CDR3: CASSQETGSGFSPLHF; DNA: TGCGCCAGCAGCCAAGAGACAGGGAGCGGGTTCTCACCCCTCCACTTT
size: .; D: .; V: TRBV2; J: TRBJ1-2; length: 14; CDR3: CASSARYRVVGYTF; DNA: TGTGCCAGCAGTGCCCGATACAGGGTGGTCGGCTACACCTTC
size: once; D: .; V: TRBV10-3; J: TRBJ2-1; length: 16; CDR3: CAIRTTGKGSYNEQFF; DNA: TGTGCCATCAGAACCACAGGGAAGGGTTCCTACAATGAGCAGTTCTTC
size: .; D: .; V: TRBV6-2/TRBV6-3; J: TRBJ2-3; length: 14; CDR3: CASSPSSSTDTQYF; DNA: TGTGCCAGCAGTCCCTCCTCCAGCACAGATACGCAGTATTTT
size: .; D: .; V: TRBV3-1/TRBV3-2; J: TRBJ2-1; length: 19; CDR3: CASSQLGGSSGRAYNEQFF; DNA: TGTGCCAGCAGCCAATTAGGAGGTAGCTCGGGTCGGGCCTACAATGAGCAGTTCTTC
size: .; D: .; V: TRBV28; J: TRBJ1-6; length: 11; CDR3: CASSTLSPLHF; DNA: TGTGCCAGCAGCACTCTCTCACCCCTCCACTTT
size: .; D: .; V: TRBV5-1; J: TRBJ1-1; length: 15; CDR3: CASSFESARDTEAFF; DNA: TGCGCCAGCAGCTTCGAGTCCGCCAGGGACACTGAAGCTTTCTTT
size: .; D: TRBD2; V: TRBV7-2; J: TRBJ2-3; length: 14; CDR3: CASSSGGAQNTQYF; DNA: TGTGCCAGCAGCTCCGGGGGGGCACAGAATACGCAGTATTTT
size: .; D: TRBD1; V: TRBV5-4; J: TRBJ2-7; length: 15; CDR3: CASSPPQGASYEQYF; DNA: TGTGCCAGCAGCCCCCCTCAGGGGGCTTCCTACGAGCAGTACTTC
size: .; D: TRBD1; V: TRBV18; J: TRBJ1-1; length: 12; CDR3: CASSPRDSEAFF; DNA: TGTGCCAGCTCACCCCGGGACAGTGAAGCTTTCTTT
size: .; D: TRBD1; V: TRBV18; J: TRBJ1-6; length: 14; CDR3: CASSSDRGNSPLHF; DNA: TGTGCCAGCTCATCAGACAGGGGCAATTCACCCCTCCACTTT
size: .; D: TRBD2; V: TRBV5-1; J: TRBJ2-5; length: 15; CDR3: CASSFLETSEQTQYF; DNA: TGCGCCAGCAGCTTCTTGGAGACTAGCGAACAGACCCAGTACTTC
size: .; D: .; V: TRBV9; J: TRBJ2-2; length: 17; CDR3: CASSVLRSSENTGELFF; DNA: TGTGCCAGCAGCGTATTGAGGTCTAGCGAGAACACCGGGGAGCTGTTTTTT
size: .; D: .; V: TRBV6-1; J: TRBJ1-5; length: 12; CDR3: CASSDGNQPQHF; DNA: TGTGCCAGCAGTGACGGCAATCAGCCCCAGCATTTT
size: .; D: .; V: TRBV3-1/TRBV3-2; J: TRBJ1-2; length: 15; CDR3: CASSQNSQASYGYTF; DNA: TGTGCCAGCAGCCAGAACAGCCAAGCCTCCTATGGCTACACCTTC
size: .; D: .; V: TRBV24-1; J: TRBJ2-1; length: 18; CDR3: CATSDLSPPGLSYNEQFF; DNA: TGTGCCACCAGTGATTTGTCTCCCCCGGGTCTCTCCTACAATGAGCAGTTCTTC
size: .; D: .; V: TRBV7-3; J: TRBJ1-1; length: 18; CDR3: CASSPTPGTFSVSGYAFF; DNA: TGTGCCAGCAGCCCCACGCCCGGGACTTTCTCCGTTAGTGGGTATGCTTTCTTT